The 23 T cell receptor beta chains presented below share a single source sample, sequenced in a study of blood T cell repertoires in COVID-19. Measured with immunoSEQ multiplex PCR; TCRdb has only the in-frame clones, and not every one. The data hold roughly 250,000 clones, with 70% to 90% observed a single time. Specimen: PBMCs or T cells enriched from blood (not recorded which). The receptor set was obtained from a woman aged 45-65 years who had recovered from COVID-19.

The V gene is TRBV5-4, the J gene TRBJ1-3; 8 bases are a match to TRBD1. Germline lookup yields CDR1 SGHNT and CDR2 YYREEE (reference sequence). V dropped 4 bases and J dropped 1; count of bases not matched to a gene: 4. This CDR3 is 15 amino acids long. In DNA, the CDR3 is TGTGCCAGCAGCCAAAGACAGGGGTCTGGAAACACCATATATTTT. Its translation is CASSQRQGSGNTIYF.

The chain couples TRBV6-6 to TRBJ2-1; no clear D gene. Germline V gene lookup returns CDR1 MNHNY and CDR2 SVGAGI (reference sequence). Trimming cost V 7 bases and J 0 bases, with 16 bases left between them. The CDR3 is 16 amino acids. The CDR3 region is CASIPRPLSSYNEQFF. CDR3 bases: TGTGCCAGCATTCCGCGTCCTCTGAGCTCCTACAATGAGCAGTTCTTC.

The rearrangement uses TRBV7-9 and TRBJ1-1; unclear D gene. Germline V gene lookup returns CDR1 SEHNR and CDR2 FQNEAQ (reference sequence). Trimming stripped 7 bases from V and 3 bases from J, with 15 bases between. The CDR3 has 14 amino acids. CDR3 residues: CASITGFEYTEAFF. DNA of the CDR3: TGTGCCAGCATTACGGGGTTTGAGTACACTGAAGCTTTCTTT.

This sequence joins TRBV7-9 and TRBJ2-6, with D possibly TRBD1 on 5 matching bases. There are 17 residues in the CDR3. The germline V gene has CDR1 SEHNR and CDR2 FQNEAQ (reference sequence). The V gene lost 0 bases and the J gene lost 1 base, with 10 bases spanning the gap. The CDR3 DNA is TGTGCCAGCAGCTTAGCTCCAGGGCTTTCTGGGGCCAACGTCCTGACTTTC. It encodes CASSLAPGLSGANVLTF.

This chain links TRBV5-1 with TRBJ2-3; 7 bases map to TRBD1. Germline CDR1 reads SGHRS; CDR2 reads YFSETQ. The CDR3 length is 14 residues. Trimming removed 3 bases from V and 2 bases from J; junction bases left unmatched: 3. CDR3 loop: CASSWTGPTDTQYF. The CDR3, as DNA: TGCGCCAGCAGCTGGACAGGACCCACAGATACGCAGTATTTT.

The chain combines TRBV18 with TRBJ2-7; 7 nucleotides agree with TRBD2. This CDR3 is 15 amino acids long. Germline V gene data show CDR1 as KGHSH and CDR2 as LQKENI. Unmatched junction bases numbered 6, after V lost 3 bases and J lost 1 base. CDR3 DNA: TGTGCCAGCTCACCCATGGCGGGAGAGTCCTACGAGCAGTACTTC. As protein: CASSPMAGESYEQYF.

The V call is TRBV7-9, the J call TRBJ2-1; 7 bases match TRBD2. The germline gives CDR1 SEHNR, CDR2 FQNEAQ (reference sequence). The CDR3 covers 15 residues. J gave up 8 bases and V 1 base, and 8 bases lay outside the gene matches. The CDR3 is CASSLVSGGRYEQFF. CDR3 bases: TGTGCCAGCAGCTTAGTCTCGGGAGGACGTTATGAGCAGTTCTTC.

V usage is TRBV28 and J usage is TRBJ1-4; 9 bases match TRBD1. The CDR3 is 14 amino acids. The junction had 4 bases not matched to a gene; V was cut back by 7 bases and J by 4 bases. Germline V gives CDR1 MDHEN, CDR2 SYDVKM. This CDR3 is CASTGQGFNEKLFF. In nucleotides, the CDR3 is TGTGCCAGCACTGGACAGGGGTTTAATGAAAAACTGTTTTTT.

This chain joins TRBV4-1 and TRBJ1-4; no definite D call. Trimming left V 1 base short and J 4 bases short, with 10 bases between. There are 15 residues in the CDR3. Germline V CDR1 and CDR2: MGHRA, YSYEKL. CDR3 DNA sequence: TGCGCCAGCAGCCAAGTTCTATCCGGTAATGAAAAACTGTTTTTT. This gives the protein CASSQVLSGNEKLFF.

The J gene is TRBJ2-1, the V gene TRBV19, with TRBD2 matching over 12 bases. After removal of 3 bases from V and 6 bases from J, the junction contained 6 bases not matched to a gene. Per the germline V gene, CDR1 is LNHDA and CDR2 is SQIVND (reference sequence). This CDR3 comprises 16 residues. The CDR3 DNA reads TGTGCCAGTAGTATTATCGGACTAGCGGGATCCAATGAGCAGTTCTTC. Translation: CASSIIGLAGSNEQFF.

This CDR3 is CASSGGTSYNEQFF. DNA of the CDR3: TGTGCTAGTTCAGGCGGGACCTCCTACAATGAGCAGTTCTTC. The genes are TRBV12-5 and TRBJ2-1; D perhaps matches TRBD2 (6 bases). Deletions cut 8 bases from V and 0 bases from J, with 11 bases between. The CDR3 length is 14 residues. Germline CDR1 LGHNT, CDR2 FRNRAP. Full variable domain (outside the CDR3, taken from reference TRBV12-5 and TRBJ2-1): DARVTQTPRHKVTEMGQEVTMRCQPILGHNTVFWYRQTMMQGLELLAYFRNRAPLDDSGMPKDRFSAEMPDATLATLKIQPSEPRDSAVYFCASSGGTSYNEQFFGPGTRLTVL.

This clone appeared a few times. The chain has TRBV11-2 and TRBJ2-3, with 8 bases aligning to TRBD2. The CDR3 runs to 16 residues. With 3 bases clipped from V and 2 bases from J, the junction kept 7 bases outside the gene matches. Looked up from germline, CDR1 is SGHAT and CDR2 is FQNNGV. CDR3 nucleotides: TGTGCCAGCAGCTTGTTTTCTAGCGGGCCCACAGATACGCAGTATTTT. Translated: CASSLFSSGPTDTQYF. Using reference TRBV11-2 and TRBJ2-3 for the parts outside the CDR3, the full variable domain is EAGVAQSPRYKIIEKRQSVAFWCNPISGHATLYWYQQILGQGPKLLIQFQNNGVVDDSQLPKDRFSAERLKGVDSTLKIQPAKLEDSAVYLCASSLFSSGPTDTQYFGPGTRLTVL.

The V call is TRBV7-9, the J call TRBJ1-5; 11 nucleotides align to TRBD1. CDR1 SEHNR and CDR2 FQNEAQ come from the germline V gene (reference sequence). The CDR3 contains 17 residues. Trimming at V came to 2 bases and at J to 4 bases, leaving 7 bases not matched to a gene. CDR3 sequence reads: CASSLSGTGGLNQPQHF. The CDR3 nucleotides read TGTGCCAGCAGCTTATCCGGGACAGGGGGACTAAATCAGCCCCAGCATTTT.

The genes are TRBV9 and TRBJ2-7; 9 bases are shared with TRBD2. The trim removed 0 bases at V and 6 bases at J, leaving 4 bases unmatched. CDR1 is SGDLS and CDR2 is YYNGEE in the germline V gene. This CDR3 contains 14 residues. The CDR3 protein is CASSVVAGVSEQYF. The CDR3 nucleotides read TGTGCCAGCAGCGTAGTAGCGGGAGTATCCGAGCAGTACTTC.

The J gene is TRBJ2-1, the V gene TRBV5-1; 8 bases are a match to TRBD2. Per the germline V gene, CDR1 is SGHRS and CDR2 is YFSETQ. The CDR3 is 16 residues long. Trimming cost V 2 bases and J 6 bases; bases outside gene matches: 10. CDR3 in DNA: TGCGCCAGCAGCTTCCAACTGGGAGGGACTAGCAATGAGCAGTTCTTC. Its translation: CASSFQLGGTSNEQFF.

The chain recombines TRBV10-1 with TRBJ1-1, with D possibly being TRBD1 (5 bases). The V end was cut by 6 bases, the J end by 1 base, with 9 bases between. The length of the CDR3 is 13 residues. From germline, CDR1 is WNHNN and CDR2 SYGVQD (reference sequence). The DNA for the CDR3 is TGCGCCAGCAGACCCGACAGGAACACTGAAGCTTTCTTT. This encodes CASRPDRNTEAFF.

The chain combines TRBV30 with TRBJ1-6, with 9 bases matching TRBD1. Germline V gene lookup returns CDR1 GTSNPN and CDR2 SVGIG (reference sequence). V gave up 1 base and J gave up 9 bases; unmatched junction bases: 4. The length of the CDR3 is 14 residues. The CDR3 spells CAWSAGQGVSPLHF. CDR3 nucleotide sequence: TGTGCCTGGAGTGCGGGACAGGGTGTTTCACCCCTCCACTTT.

This chain links TRBV5-1 with TRBJ2-7, with 7 bases fitting TRBD1. CDR1 and CDR2 from the germline V gene are SGHRS and YFSETQ. This CDR3 has 15 amino acids. Losses at the gene ends were 0 bases for V and 3 bases for J; bases not matched to a gene: 6. The CDR3 region is CASSLVGAGGYEQYF. CDR3 DNA sequence: TGCGCCAGCAGCTTGGTGGGGGCAGGGGGCTACGAGCAGTACTTC.

CDR3 DNA: TGTGCCAGCAGCCAAAAGCTGAACACTGAAGCTTTCTTT. Protein product: CASSQKLNTEAFF. This sequence joins TRBV3-1 (or the pseudogene TRBV3-2) and TRBJ1-1, with D hard to call. The V gene's germline CDR1 is LGHDT and CDR2 YNNKEL (reference sequence). V was cut by 2 bases and J by 0 bases, with 4 bases left in between. The CDR3 is 13 residues long.

A remark on this clone: Other DNA variants within this sample encode the same CDR3. The chain links TRBV18 to TRBJ2-5; a possible D gene is TRBD1 (7 bases). Trimming stripped 0 bases from V and 2 bases from J, with 10 bases between. Germline CDR1 and CDR2: KGHSH and LQKENI. The CDR3 contains 15 residues. CDR3 amino acids: CASSPPAGGQETQYF. CDR3 DNA: TGTGCCAGCTCACCACCGGCAGGGGGGCAAGAGACCCAGTACTTC.

The chain employs TRBV7-8 and TRBJ1-5; TRBD1 is a possible D gene (5 bases). The ends were cut back, 7 bases at V and 2 bases at J, with 18 bases in the middle. The CDR3 length is 16 residues. Per the germline V gene, CDR1 is SGHVS and CDR2 is FQNEAQ. The CDR3 sequence: CASTPGRGEGNQPQHF. The CDR3 DNA follows: TGTGCCAGCACCCCGGGTCGGGGGGAAGGCAATCAGCCCCAGCATTTT.

The V call is TRBV12-3 or TRBV12-4, the J call TRBJ1-1; D uncertain. This CDR3 comprises 13 residues. V was shortened by 4 bases and J by 0 bases, with 6 bases between the two germline ends. CDR3 sequence reads: CASSYQMNTEAFF. DNA for the CDR3: TGTGCCAGCAGTTATCAGATGAACACTGAAGCTTTCTTT.

The rearrangement links TRBV9 to TRBJ2-7, with a weak D call TRBD1 (5 bases). CDR3 length: 16 amino acids. Looked up from germline, CDR1 is SGDLS and CDR2 is YYNGEE. Trimming left V 0 bases short and J 6 bases short, with 19 bases between. CDR3 DNA sequence: TGTGCCAGCAGCGTAGATGAGGCCAGCCTCCAGGGCGAGCAGTACTTC. Translating it yields CASSVDEASLQGEQYF.